This entry concerns a single TCR beta chain. This clonotype was seen repeatedly, ten times or more. Its antigen target is currently unknown. No base quality values were provided; no much bigger clone lies one nucleotide off. Library creation used 5' RACE. The instrument given in TCRdb is NextSeq 500. In the TCR library protocol, a unique molecular identifier was attached to each TCR cDNA molecule so that PCR and sequencing errors could be corrected. Turning to the authors' computational methods: Decombinator tools were used for TCR identification, UMI-based error correction and CDR3 extraction. TCRs above a frequency of 2 per 1,000, corresponding to the top 1% of the tumor frequency distribution, were defined as expanded. Renyi diversity was calculated using the R vegan package after each repertoire was subsampled 100 times to 5,000 TCRs. CDR3 similarity networks were built from amino acid triplet string-kernel similarity, connecting CDR3s with pairwise similarity above 0.82. The raw public data were reprocessed by TCRdb itself: fastp quality trimming at Q25, MiXCR clonotype calling, in-frame beta chains only. A single entry per CDR3 protein holds the most common genes and DNA from its merged rows. These V and J calls derive from TCRdb rather than the authors' analysis. For this sample the table gives 95,000 or so distinct CDR3 sequences, of which about 9.4% were detected only once. Roughly 7.2% of the sample is in the top ten clones.

The data are from a study of spatial heterogeneity in lung cancer (dated by TCRdb to between 2017 and 2020). Background for the entire study: Beta-chain transcripts were consistently detected in greater numbers than alpha-chain transcripts, which likely reflects a higher abundance of beta-chain transcripts. In the raw uncorrected reads, each unique combination of TCR and UMI appeared on average more than ten times. TCR alpha and beta repertoires were quantitatively compared across multiple tumor regions, matched nontumor lung and blood in non-small cell lung cancer. Nonsynonymous mutation counts, determined by whole-exome sequencing of tumor tissue, were related to features of the TCR repertoire. At surgery, 200 or so tumor regions, around 67 matched nontumor lung samples and 45 to 60 PBMC samples were TCR-sequenced for both alpha and beta chains.

What the work shows at the level of the full study, not this receptor alone: Ubiquitous expanded tumor TCRs showed up in blood more often at tumor resection than at routine follow-up. Additional single-cell paired TCR alpha and beta sequencing was considered necessary to confirm, at a functional level, the hypothesis that regional TCRs recognize regional mutations.

The CDR3 contains 13 residues, cysteine and phenylalanine counted. Only CDR3 DNA is held: 39 bases, read in frame from base 1. For CDR1 and CDR2, the germline V gene (reference sequence) lists LNHNV and YYDKDF. Trimming at the junction amounts to 4 bases on V and 6 bases on J, and the germline ends lie 10 bases apart. What this sample's time point label stands for: sample taken at primary tumor resection. For TCR sequencing, whole RNA was extracted from tumor and nontumor lung tissue, or from cryopreserved PBMC samples, and no cell sorting was done. Donors were about 70 patients with early-stage, untreated non-small cell lung cancer from the lung TRACERx cohort. Only patients with enough RNA available from two or more tumor regions were chosen for TCR sequencing.

Sequences were derived from PBMCs, sampled at surgery. This receptor was identified in a male donor with early-stage non-small cell lung cancer. The chain couples TRBV15 to TRBJ2-1; the D segment could be TRBD2, given 6 matching bases. The CDR3 sequence is CATSTQLANEQFF. The bases are TGTGCCACCAGCACCCAACTAGCCAATGAGCAGTTCTTC.